The T cell receptor (beta chain) under discussion was sequenced for a study of blood T cell repertoires in COVID-19. Study summary: COVID-19 samples from acute and convalescent phases originated in the United States, Italy and Spain.

The germline CDR1 and CDR2 sequences are LNHDA and SQIVND (reference sequence). The CDR3 is 12 residues long. V was shortened by 3 bases and J by 10 bases, with 7 bases between the two germline ends. On this clone: At the DNA level, this CDR3 is encoded by other sequences in the same sample as well.

Generated by immunoSEQ multiplex PCR, the TCRdb table keeps only in-frame clones and is missing some. The sample yields about 100,000 clones, about 89% seen once. The clonotype was recovered from a man aged 45 to 65 with acute or convalescent COVID-19. The chain has TRBV19 and TRBJ1-6, with a tentative D call TRBD1 (5 bases). Input material: peripheral blood. The CDR3 here is CASSIQGSPLHF. DNA for the CDR3: TGTGCCAGTAGTATTCAGGGATCACCCCTCCACTTT. Together with reference TRBV19 and TRBJ1-6, the CDR3 gives the full variable domain: DGGITQSPKYLFRKEGQNVTLSCEQNLNHDAMYWYRQDPGQGLRLIYYSQIVNDFQKGDIAEGYSVSREKKESFPLTVTSAQKNPTAFYLCASSIQGSPLHFGNGTRLTVT.